A single T cell receptor (beta chain) is shown here with its context. This specimen belongs to a study of shared clonotypes between healthy human individuals. Genomic DNA (from each subset) was split evenly across several immunoSEQ plates. Generated by immunoSEQ multiplex PCR, the TCRdb table keeps only in-frame clones and is missing some. This table holds about 520,000 clones, around 73% found once. Sequenced sample: PBMCs. The TCR was taken from a woman in her thirties or forties in good health. Some clones in this sample may be carry-over from other donors' samples.

CDR3 sequence: CASGGRTSGPYEQYF. CDR3 coding DNA: TGTGCCAGCGGGGGAAGGACTAGCGGCCCCTACGAGCAGTACTTC. V is TRBV4-2 and J is TRBJ2-7; TRBD2 agrees at 10 bases. The CDR3 is 15 residues long. J lost 2 bases, V lost 8 bases, and 9 bases had no gene match. Per the germline V gene, CDR1 is LGHNA and CDR2 is YNFKEQ.